These 23 T cell receptor beta chains were all obtained from the same sample, sequenced in a study of OX40 agonist ivuxolimab in advanced cancers. Here immunoSEQ multiplex PCR was the method, and the copy in TCRdb shows in-frame clones only, minus some. The table shows about 83,000 clones, with roughly 90% occurring only once. The sample was CD4+ or CD8+ T cells sorted from blood, taken in a trial of the OX40 agonist ivuxolimab. These receptors were collected from an adult with an advanced solid tumor such as melanoma, head and neck, liver or kidney cancer.

The V gene is TRBV6-6, the J gene TRBJ1-5; D is possibly TRBD1 (6 bases). The CDR3 totals 15 residues. Per the germline V gene, CDR1 is MNHNY and CDR2 is SVGAGI (reference sequence). Trimming stripped 6 bases from V and 2 bases from J, with 14 bases between. CDR3 coding DNA: TGTGCCAGCAGCTTGGGGGCGCGAGGCAATCAGCCCCAGCATTTT. This encodes CASSLGARGNQPQHF.

The chain joins TRBV29-1 to TRBJ1-2; D ambiguous. This CDR3 contains 13 residues. Trimming stripped 4 bases from V and 5 bases from J, with 14 bases between. Germline values: CDR1 SQVTM, CDR2 ANQGSEA. This CDR3 is CSVGSGLGYGYTF. The CDR3 DNA follows: TGCAGCGTTGGGTCAGGTCTGGGGTATGGCTACACCTTC.

Remarks on this clone: The sample contains more than one DNA sequence encoding this CDR3. The chain links TRBV5-1 to TRBJ1-1; perhaps TRBD1 as D (5 bases). The germline gives CDR1 SGHRS, CDR2 YFSETQ. V was trimmed by 0 bases and J by 0 bases, leaving 9 bases between them. This CDR3 has 15 amino acids. The CDR3 bases are TGCGCCAGCAGCTTGGTAGGGGTGGTGAACACTGAAGCTTTCTTT. It encodes CASSLVGVVNTEAFF. Combining the CDR3 with reference TRBV5-1 and TRBJ1-1 gives the whole variable domain KAGVTQTPRYLIKTRGQQVTLSCSPISGHRSVSWYQQTPGQGLQFLFEYFSETQRNKGNFPGRFSGRQFSNSRSEMNVSTLELGDSALYLCASSLVGVVNTEAFFGQGTRLTVV.

The table lists this clone with a few counts. The chain joins TRBV5-6 to TRBJ2-2; D perhaps matches TRBD1 (6 bases). Trimming removed 3 bases from V and 6 bases from J, with 9 bases in between. Germline V CDR1 and CDR2: SGHDT, YYEEEE. The CDR3 sequence is 13 residues long. As DNA, the CDR3 is TGTGCCAGCAGCTACACAGGGTCCGGGGAGCTGTTTTTT. Translation gives CASSYTGSGELFF.

This clone has only a few counts. The V gene is TRBV9, the J gene TRBJ2-2; 8 nucleotides match TRBD2. CDR3 size: 16 residues. The ends lost 1 base at V and 7 bases at J; junction bases unmatched: 9. Germline lookup yields CDR1 SGDLS and CDR2 YYNGEE. CDR3 in DNA: TGTGCCAGCAGCGTATCTAGCGGGTGGAGTGGCGGGGAGCTGTTTTTT. Translated, it gives CASSVSSGWSGGELFF.

The J gene is TRBJ2-5, the V gene TRBV7-2, with a tentative D call TRBD1 (6 bases). V was cut by 0 bases and J by 5 bases, with 13 bases left in between. CDR3 size: 15 residues. Germline V CDR1 and CDR2: SGHTA, FQGNSA. CDR3 sequence: CASSLAAYREETQYF. CDR3 nucleotides: TGTGCCAGCAGCTTAGCCGCCTACAGGGAGGAGACCCAGTACTTC.

The chain couples TRBV28 to TRBJ1-2; TRBD1 might be the D (5 bases). CDR1 and CDR2 from the germline V gene are MDHEN and SYDVKM. The CDR3 is made up of 16 amino acids. Between the trimmed V and J ends, which lost 7 bases and 3 bases, there was a span of 21 bases. Written as DNA, the CDR3 is TGTGCCAGCACCATCTCTGGGGCAGGGAGGGACTATGGCTACACCTTC. Translation: CASTISGAGRDYGYTF.

The chain carries TRBV27 and TRBJ1-1, with D possibly matching TRBD1 (6 bases). The CDR3 is made up of 15 amino acids. Germline loops: CDR1 MNHEY, CDR2 SMNVEV (reference sequence). V shed 3 bases and J shed 2 bases, with 13 bases lying between them. The CDR3 loop is CASSFSGTQNTEAFF. CDR3 nucleotide sequence: TGTGCCAGCAGTTTTTCGGGGACACAAAACACTGAAGCTTTCTTT.

This CDR3 is CASSQTGRSYNEQFF. CDR3 DNA sequence: TGTGCCAGCAGTCAGACAGGGCGCTCCTACAATGAGCAGTTCTTC. The V gene is TRBV7-2, the J gene TRBJ2-1; TRBD1 agrees at 7 bases. The J segment lost 0 bases and the V segment lost 6 bases, leaving 5 bases of the junction unmatched. Germline-derived CDR1 and CDR2 are SGHTA and FQGNSA. The CDR3 extends over 15 amino acids.

The rearrangement links TRBV11-3 to TRBJ1-1; D gene unclear. Germline CDR1 and CDR2: SGHNT and YENEEA. V was shortened by 0 bases and J by 1 base, with 3 bases between the two germline ends. CDR3 length: 13 amino acids. CDR3 nucleotides: TGTGCCAGCAGCTTAGAAGCGAACACTGAAGCTTTCTTT. This sequence encodes CASSLEANTEAFF.

The chain carries TRBV11-3 and TRBJ2-5, with 11 bases fitting TRBD1. Germline V CDR1 and CDR2: SGHNT, YENEEA. The CDR3 length is 15 residues. V lost 0 bases, J lost 4 bases, and 1 base stayed unmatched. Here the CDR3 DNA reads TGTGCCAGCAGCTTAGAGGGACAGGGGGGAGAGACCCAGTACTTC. Its protein product is CASSLEGQGGETQYF.

The V gene is TRBV18, the J gene TRBJ2-7; D remains unclear. Germline values: CDR1 KGHSH, CDR2 LQKENI. Trimming cost V 4 bases and J 4 bases, with 2 bases left between them. CDR3 size: 10 residues. The CDR3 DNA reads as TGTGCCAGCTCACGGTACGAGCAGTACTTC. This encodes CASSRYEQYF. The complete variable domain, with remaining parts taken from reference TRBV18 and TRBJ2-7, reads NAGVMQNPRHLVRRRGQEARLRCSPMKGHSHVYWYRQLPEEGLKFMVYLQKENIIDESGMPKERFSAEFPKEGPSILRIQQVVRGDSAAYFCASSRYEQYFGPGTRLTVT.

This chain connects TRBV6-6 to TRBJ1-3; 7 bases are a match to TRBD1. This CDR3 comprises 16 residues. Trimming at V came to 5 bases and at J to 0 bases, leaving 7 bases not matched to a gene. Germline values: CDR1 MNHNY, CDR2 SVGAGI (reference sequence). The CDR3 DNA follows: TGTGCCAGCAGTCGGGACAGCTGGAGCTCTGGAAACACCATATATTTT. Its protein product is CASSRDSWSSGNTIYF.

CDR3 in amino acids: CASRSYRKTTNTGELFF. The CDR3 DNA is TGTGCCAGCAGATCCTACCGAAAAACTACGAACACCGGGGAGCTGTTTTTT. This chain connects TRBV5-6 to TRBJ2-2; no definite D call. V was clipped by 5 bases and J by 0 bases, with 17 bases between them. CDR1 is SGHDT and CDR2 is YYEEEE in the germline V gene. The CDR3 totals 17 residues.

V usage is TRBV30 and J usage is TRBJ1-6; no clear D. CDR1 is GTSNPN, CDR2 SVGIG, per germline (reference sequence). The CDR3 runs to 13 residues. Trimming removed 1 base at V and 9 bases at J, with 10 bases between. In nucleotides, the CDR3 is TGTGCCTGGAGTGGTTACAGCAGTTCACCCCTCCACTTT. This gives the protein CAWSGYSSSPLHF.

This clone was counted once. The rearrangement joins TRBV6-1 to TRBJ1-2; D is ambiguous. Trimming took 3 bases from V and 4 from J, leaving 9 bases between them. This CDR3 has 13 amino acids. Germline loops: CDR1 MNHNS, CDR2 SASEGT. CDR3 DNA: TGTGCCAGCAGTGATAGACTTTCCTATGGCTACACCTTC. The encoded protein is CASSDRLSYGYTF.

The J gene is TRBJ2-1, the V gene TRBV29-1; 8 bases are shared with TRBD2. The CDR3 extends over 14 amino acids. Trimming removed 6 bases from V and 8 bases from J; junction bases left unmatched: 12. The V gene's germline CDR1 is SQVTM and CDR2 ANQGSEA. The CDR3 here is CSVEGTSGTDEQFF. The CDR3, as DNA: TGCAGCGTGGAGGGGACTAGTGGTACCGATGAGCAGTTCTTC.

This rearrangement joins TRBV10-1 to TRBJ1-1, with D hard to call. The CDR3 contains 13 residues. The germline V gene encodes CDR1 WNHNN and CDR2 SYGVQD (reference sequence). With 6 bases removed from V and 1 base from J, the gap between germline ends came to 9 bases. The CDR3 loop is CASSKTANTEAFF. The CDR3 DNA reads as TGCGCCAGCAGCAAGACTGCGAACACTGAAGCTTTCTTT.

J is TRBJ2-3 and V is TRBV5-1, with 11 bases aligning to TRBD1. Germline V gives CDR1 SGHRS, CDR2 YFSETQ. V lost 4 bases and J lost 0; bases outside the gene matches: 4. The CDR3 totals 16 residues. The DNA of the CDR3 is TGCGCCAGCAGCAAGGGACAGGGGGTGAGCACAGATACGCAGTATTTT. It encodes CASSKGQGVSTDTQYF. Looking up the rest from reference TRBV5-1 and TRBJ2-3 gives the full variable domain: KAGVTQTPRYLIKTRGQQVTLSCSPISGHRSVSWYQQTPGQGLQFLFEYFSETQRNKGNFPGRFSGRQFSNSRSEMNVSTLELGDSALYLCASSKGQGVSTDTQYFGPGTRLTVL.

The chain combines TRBV2 with TRBJ2-3; weak D call: TRBD1 (6 bases). Trimming cost V 7 bases and J 1 base, with 12 bases left between them. Germline-derived CDR1 and CDR2 are SNHLY and FYNNEI. The CDR3 is made up of 14 amino acids. CDR3 region: CASNPGAGTDTQYF. CDR3 bases: TGTGCCAGCAACCCAGGGGCCGGCACAGATACGCAGTATTTT.

V gene TRBV6-5 combines with J gene TRBJ2-7; 7 bases line up with TRBD2. The length of the CDR3 is 16 residues. Germline values: CDR1 MNHEY, CDR2 SVGAGI. Trimming took 2 bases from V and 4 from J; bases not matched to a gene: 11. CDR3 nucleotides: TGTGCCAGCAGTTACGGCCTGGGGGACGGGAGGTACGAGCAGTACTTC. The encoded protein is CASSYGLGDGRYEQYF.

This chain connects TRBV30 to TRBJ1-1; D gene uncertain. V lost 2 bases, J lost 2 bases, and 12 bases lay in between. CDR3 length equals 14 residues. Germline CDR1 reads GTSNPN; CDR2 reads SVGIG (reference sequence). The CDR3 sequence is CAWSRPHVNTEAFF. The CDR3 DNA is TGTGCCTGGAGTCGCCCACATGTTAACACTGAAGCTTTCTTT.

The chain joins TRBV11-2 to TRBJ2-7, with a weak D call TRBD1 (5 bases). The germline V gene encodes CDR1 SGHAT and CDR2 FQNNGV. V was cut by 6 bases and J by 7 bases, with 25 bases left in between. This CDR3 contains 16 residues. DNA of the CDR3: TGTGCCAGCAGATTTTCATTGGGCAGGGCCCTGGGAGAGCAGTACTTC. Translation gives CASRFSLGRALGEQYF.